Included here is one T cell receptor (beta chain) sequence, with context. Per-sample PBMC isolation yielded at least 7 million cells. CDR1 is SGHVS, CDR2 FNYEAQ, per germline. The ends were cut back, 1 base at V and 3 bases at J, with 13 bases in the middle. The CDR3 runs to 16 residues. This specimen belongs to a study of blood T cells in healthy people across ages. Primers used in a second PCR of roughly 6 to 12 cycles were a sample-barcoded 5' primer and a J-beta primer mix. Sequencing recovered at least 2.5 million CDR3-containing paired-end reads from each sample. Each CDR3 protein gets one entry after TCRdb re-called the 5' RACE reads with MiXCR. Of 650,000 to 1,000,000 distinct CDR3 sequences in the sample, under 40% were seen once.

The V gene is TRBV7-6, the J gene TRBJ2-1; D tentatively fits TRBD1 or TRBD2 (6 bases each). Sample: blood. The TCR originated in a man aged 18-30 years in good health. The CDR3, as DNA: TGTGCCAGCAGCTTAGTGAGGGGGGCTGGCTACAATGAGCAGTTCTTC. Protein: CASSLVRGAGYNEQFF.